The 11 T cell receptor beta chains presented below share a single source sample, sequenced in a study of shared clonotypes between healthy human individuals. Positively selected for CCR7, the CD45RO-negative cells used as naive CD8 cells excluded terminally differentiated effector memory CD45RA+ cells. Repertoires were generated with immunoSEQ multiplex PCR, while TCRdb's copy carries only in-frame clones and drops some. This sample yields millions of clones, of which about 93% are seen a single time; 1.7% belongs to the top ten. The sample taken for sequencing was naive CD8+ T cells from PBMCs. Source of these receptors: a man younger than 35 in good health. Some clones in this sample may be carry-over from other donors' samples.

This clone has a single count. V is TRBV6-5 and J is TRBJ1-3, with D uncertain. Germline lookup yields CDR1 MNHEY and CDR2 SVGAGI. The V end was cut by 0 bases, the J end by 4 bases, with 10 bases between. This CDR3 has 15 residues. CDR3 coding DNA: TGTGCCAGCAGTTACTCCCGGGGTACCGGAAACACCATATATTTT. Translated, it gives CASSYSRGTGNTIYF.

This chain uses TRBV4-2 with TRBJ2-1; 7 bases align to TRBD1. This CDR3 has 16 amino acids. V lost 4 bases, J lost 5 bases, and 11 bases stayed unmatched. Per germline, CDR1 LGHNA and CDR2 YNFKEQ. The CDR3 is CASSPLPGQLDNEQFF. CDR3 nucleotide sequence: TGTGCCAGCAGCCCCCTACCGGGACAGCTCGACAATGAGCAGTTCTTC.

The chain combines TRBV5-6 with TRBJ2-1; weak D call: TRBD2 (6 bases). Germline V CDR1 and CDR2: SGHDT, YYEEEE. Deletions cut 4 bases from V and 7 bases from J, with 9 bases between. The CDR3 has 12 residues. CDR3 bases: TGTGCCAGCAGCGAGGGGACTAATGAGCAGTTCTTC. Amino acid sequence: CASSEGTNEQFF.

This chain connects TRBV4-1 to TRBJ2-3, with D unresolved. In germline, CDR1 is MGHRA, CDR2 YSYEKL. Deletions cut 1 base from V and 0 bases from J, with 8 bases between. This CDR3 region has 15 residues. The CDR3 sequence is CASSQGVTSTDTQYF. DNA for the CDR3: TGCGCCAGCAGCCAAGGGGTTACTAGCACAGATACGCAGTATTTT.

This chain uses TRBV7-9 with TRBJ2-3, with D possibly being TRBD2 (5 bases). Germline V gene data show CDR1 as SEHNR and CDR2 as FQNEAQ (reference sequence). CDR3 length: 17 amino acids. Trimming removed 8 bases from V and 0 bases from J, with 21 bases in between. The CDR3: CASGIPSLADSTDTQYF. The DNA of the CDR3 is TGTGCCAGCGGGATCCCAAGCCTAGCAGATAGCACAGATACGCAGTATTTT.

The rearrangement joins TRBV7-9 to TRBJ2-3; 9 nucleotides line up with TRBD2. The length of the CDR3 is 16 residues. Germline V gene data show CDR1 as SEHNR and CDR2 as FQNEAQ (reference sequence). The V gene end was trimmed by 3 bases and the J gene end by 3 bases; junction bases not matched to a gene: 7. The CDR3 DNA reads TGTGCCAGCAGCTTGGGCGGGAGGGGTGTGACAGATACGCAGTATTTT. Protein: CASSLGGRGVTDTQYF.

The chain is built from TRBV11-2 and TRBJ2-1; tentative D call: TRBD2 (6 bases). Trimming pared 4 bases from V and 5 bases from J, leaving 15 bases between. The germline V gene has CDR1 SGHAT and CDR2 FQNNGV. The CDR3 loop spans 15 amino acids. The CDR3, as DNA: TGTGCCAGCAGCTCACCTTCCGGGAGAAACAATGAGCAGTTCTTC. Residues: CASSSPSGRNNEQFF.

The V gene is TRBV9, the J gene TRBJ2-1; D uncertain. This CDR3 contains 13 residues. The V gene's germline CDR1 is SGDLS and CDR2 YYNGEE. The V and J ends lost 0 bases and 8 bases respectively, with 9 bases between them. The CDR3 DNA reads TGTGCCAGCAGCGTAGGTGTGACCGATGAGCAGTTCTTC. It specifies CASSVGVTDEQFF.

The gene calls are TRBV28 and TRBJ1-2; D not certain. The CDR3 covers 16 residues. The V gene lost 5 bases and the J gene lost 3 bases, with 19 bases spanning the gap. CDR1 and CDR2 (germline): MDHEN, SYDVKM. CDR3 coding DNA: TGTGCCAGCAGTCCCCGTTCTCCTCCCGGACACTATGGCTACACCTTC. It translates to CASSPRSPPGHYGYTF.

The V and J genes are TRBV28 and TRBJ2-5; D is unclear. The CDR3 consists of 14 residues. From germline, CDR1 is MDHEN and CDR2 SYDVKM. V dropped 4 bases and J dropped 2 bases, with 11 bases sitting between them. The CDR3 loop is CASSSSAGQETQYF. The DNA of the CDR3 is TGTGCCAGCAGTTCAAGCGCTGGACAAGAGACCCAGTACTTC. The whole variable domain, remainder taken from reference TRBV28 and TRBJ2-5, is DVKVTQSSRYLVKRTGEKVFLECVQDMDHENMFWYRQDPGLGLRLIYFSYDVKMKEKGDIPEGYSVSREKKERFSLILESASTNQTSMYLCASSSSAGQETQYFGPGTRLLVL.

This chain links TRBV4-1 with TRBJ1-1; D is perhaps TRBD1 (5 bases). The CDR3 is 17 amino acids. The ends were cut back, 0 bases at V and 1 base at J, with 15 bases in the middle. Germline assignment: CDR1 MGHRA and CDR2 YSYEKL. CDR3 loop: CASSQDVGAQRNTEAFF. Here the CDR3 DNA reads TGCGCCAGCAGCCAAGATGTAGGGGCGCAACGGAACACTGAAGCTTTCTTT.